The source of this T cell receptor (beta chain) is a study of OX40 agonist ivuxolimab in advanced cancers. The assay was immunoSEQ multiplex PCR, and TCRdb's table has in-frame clones only and misses some. Of tens of thousands of clones in the sample, roughly 86% were seen once. V was trimmed by 5 bases and J by 8 bases, leaving 15 bases between them. Per the germline V gene, CDR1 is LGHNT and CDR2 is FRNRAP. The CDR3 spans 13 residues. The sample in question was CD4+ or CD8+ T cells sorted from blood, obtained in a trial of the OX40 agonist ivuxolimab. This clonotype originated in an adult with an advanced solid tumor such as melanoma, head and neck, liver or kidney cancer. The genes are TRBV12-5 and TRBJ1-2, with a weak D call TRBD1 (5 bases). The CDR3 DNA is TGTGCTAGTGGTACCGGGGCCTTCGGAGGCTACACCTTC. It yields the protein CASGTGAFGGYTF.